This T cell receptor beta chain was observed in a study of blood T cell repertoires in COVID-19. Looking at the study overall: Sites in the United States, Italy and Spain provided acute and convalescent COVID-19 samples. The analysed material was cDNA or gDNA that came from T cells, B-cell-depleted T cells, or PBMCs.

Trimming at V came to 9 bases and at J to 4 bases, leaving 5 bases not matched to a gene. Germline CDR1 reads SNHLY; CDR2 reads FYNNEI. The CDR3 runs to 14 residues. Authors' data handling: Amplification of reference gene primers provided the estimated nucleated cell counts. Sequenced by immunoSEQ multiplex PCR; TCRdb stores in-frame clones only, minus some. Clonal size and the V and J genes are those of that table, whereas D and trimming came from the DNA. The data contain approximately 150,000 clones, approximately 85% of them seen just once; the ten biggest clones take up 2.5% to 3%. Patients from Seattle were sampled longitudinally, starting during active infection.

Specimen: peripheral blood. V gene TRBV2 combines with J gene TRBJ2-6, with 8 nucleotides matching TRBD2. The sequence was obtained from an elderly woman with COVID-19, enrolled during active disease. CDR3 DNA sequence: TGTGCCAGTAGGACTAGCTCCGGGGCCAACGTCCTGACTTTC. Amino acids: CASRTSSGANVLTF.